One sample yielded the 17 T cell receptor beta chains listed below, sequenced in a study of blood T cells in healthy people across ages. The authors ran a second PCR of about 7 to 11 cycles using a sample-barcoded 5' primer and a J-beta primer mix. One entry per CDR3 protein results from TCRdb running MiXCR on the 5' RACE reads. Among about 680,000 distinct CDR3 sequences listed, 49% were seen once. Sequenced input: blood. All receptors come from a woman between 55 and 75 years old in good health.

The chain combines TRBV6-5 with TRBJ2-4; D might be TRBD1 or TRBD2, each matching 6 bases. The assigned J gene may be wrong: the sequence end matches TRBJ2-7 better. The CDR3 is made up of 15 amino acids. Germline CDR1 and CDR2: MNHEY and SVGAGI. The CDR3 DNA reads TGTGCCAGCAGTTACAGGGCGGGACAAATCTACGAGCAGTACTTC. It encodes CASSYRAGQIYEQYF.

DNA of the CDR3: TGTGCCAGCAGCCTCCCGGGCAGGGGCATCTATGGCTACACCTTC. Its protein is CASSLPGRGIYGYTF. The chain is built from TRBV7-2 and TRBJ1-2; a weak D match, TRBD1 (6 bases). The CDR3 length is 15 residues. Germline CDR1 SGHTA, CDR2 FQGNSA. V was clipped by 5 bases and J by 4 bases, with 17 bases between them.

Concerning this clonotype: A single base separates this from a much larger clone, so it may be a read error. V is TRBV20-1 and J is TRBJ2-1, with D unresolved. The germline V gene has CDR1 DFQATT and CDR2 SNEGSKA (reference sequence). The CDR3 is 10 residues long. The CDR3 sequence is CRASSHEQFF. The CDR3 nucleotides read TGCAGGGCTAGTTCCCATGAGCAGTTCTTC.

This chain connects TRBV4-2 to TRBJ2-1; D may be TRBD2 (6 bases). Per germline, CDR1 LGHNA and CDR2 YNFKEQ. The CDR3 totals 15 residues. Between the trimmed V and J ends, which lost 4 bases and 4 bases, there was a span of 14 bases. The CDR3 sequence is CASSRDRAGYNEQFF. For the CDR3, the DNA is TGTGCCAGCAGCCGGGACCGGGCGGGATACAATGAGCAGTTCTTC.

V and J are TRBV5-1 and TRBJ2-7, with D maybe TRBD1 (6 bases). The CDR3 is 16 amino acids. Germline lookup yields CDR1 SGHRS and CDR2 YFSETQ. V lost 0 bases and J lost 3, with 16 bases in between. The CDR3 sequence: CASSLGDTYSFYEQYF. The CDR3 DNA reads as TGCGCCAGCAGCTTGGGGGACACCTATAGTTTCTACGAGCAGTACTTC.

The chain has TRBV5-1 and TRBJ2-1; D is uncertain. The germline V and J ends were trimmed by 4 bases and 6 bases, with 14 bases remaining between them. The germline V gene encodes CDR1 SGHRS and CDR2 YFSETQ. CDR3 length: 14 amino acids. CDR3 sequence reads: CASSRELIPNEQFF. CDR3 nucleotide sequence: TGCGCCAGCAGCAGGGAATTAATACCCAATGAGCAGTTCTTC.

The chain joins TRBV5-1 to TRBJ1-2; 7 bases map to TRBD1. The CDR3 is 15 residues long. Germline lookup yields CDR1 SGHRS and CDR2 YFSETQ. V trimming: 1 base; J trimming: 3 bases; junction bases outside the gene matches: 6. The CDR3 region has the DNA TGCGCCAGCAGCTTGTCGACAGGGCTGGACTATGGCTACACCTTC. It codes for CASSLSTGLDYGYTF.

J is TRBJ2-1 and V is TRBV20-1, with D possibly TRBD2 on 6 matching bases. The CDR3 length is 15 residues. Germline V lookup: CDR1 DFQATT, CDR2 SNEGSKA (reference sequence). Trimming shortened V by 6 bases and J by 2 bases, and 17 bases separated the two germline ends. The CDR3 loop is CSAALGSHTYNEQFF. DNA for the CDR3: TGCAGTGCAGCCCTCGGGAGTCACACCTACAATGAGCAGTTCTTC.

This chain joins TRBV9 and TRBJ2-3, with 10 nucleotides matching TRBD2. The trim removed 1 base at V and 6 bases at J, leaving 11 bases unmatched. In germline, CDR1 is SGDLS, CDR2 YYNGEE. The CDR3 runs to 17 residues. The CDR3 reads CASSVSVSSGRMDTQYF. Here the CDR3 DNA reads TGTGCCAGCAGCGTATCCGTTTCTAGCGGGAGAATGGATACGCAGTATTTT.

The J gene is TRBJ2-4, the V gene TRBV7-2, with 10 nucleotides matching TRBD2. The CDR3 spans 18 residues. With V trimmed by 1 base and J by 3 bases, 9 bases remained unmatched. Germline V CDR1 and CDR2: SGHTA, FQGNSA. The CDR3 DNA reads TGTGCCAGCAGCTTAGGTCGGCTAGCGGGAGTGCTCAAAAACATTCAGTACTTC. Amino acids: CASSLGRLAGVLKNIQYF. The variable domain in full, with the rest retrieved from reference TRBV7-2 and TRBJ2-4, is GAGVSQSPSNKVTEKGKDVELRCDPISGHTALYWYRQSLGQGLEFLIYFQGNSAPDKSGLPSDRFSAERTGGSVSTLTIQRTQQEDSAVYLCASSLGRLAGVLKNIQYFGAGTRLSVL.

The chain uses TRBV6-5 and TRBJ2-7; tentative D call: TRBD1 (6 bases). The germline V and J ends were trimmed by 0 bases and 2 bases, with 8 bases remaining between them. Looked up from germline, CDR1 is MNHEY and CDR2 is SVGAGI. CDR3 length equals 14 residues. The CDR3 nucleotides are TGTGCCAGCAGTTACTCGACAGGACCCTACGAGCAGTACTTC. Its translation: CASSYSTGPYEQYF.

Turning to this clonotype: At one end, the junction sequence differs from germline, possibly due to a read error. V is TRBV28 and J is TRBJ2-1; D call uncertain. Per germline, CDR1 MDHEN and CDR2 SYDVKM. The CDR3 length is 11 residues. The CDR3 is CASSRTGEQCF. The DNA for the CDR3 is TGTGCCAGCAGTAGGACGGGTGAGCAGTGCTTC.

CDR3: CASSGWGPNEQFF. DNA for the CDR3: TGTGCCAGCAGTGGGTGGGGGCCCAATGAGCAGTTCTTC. This chain joins TRBV6-1 and TRBJ2-1, with D possibly TRBD1 on 6 matching bases. The germline V gene has CDR1 MNHNS and CDR2 SASEGT. V gave up 4 bases and J gave up 6 bases, with 10 bases separating them. The CDR3 has 13 residues.

The CDR3 sequence: CASSLRRQGNEQFF. CDR3 coding DNA: TGTGCCAGCAGCTTAAGACGACAAGGCAATGAGCAGTTCTTC. V is TRBV7-2 and J is TRBJ2-1; no clear D gene. Germline values: CDR1 SGHTA, CDR2 FQGNSA. V dropped 2 bases and J dropped 6 bases, with 11 bases sitting between them. The CDR3 has 14 amino acids.

This clonotype has more than one count but fewer than ten. The CDR3 here is CATSEASGNYNEQFF. The DNA for the CDR3 is TGTGCCACCAGTGAAGCTAGCGGGAACTACAATGAGCAGTTCTTC. V is TRBV24-1 and J is TRBJ2-1, with 9 bases that match TRBD2. J gave up 3 bases and V 4 bases, and 3 bases lay outside the gene matches. CDR3 length: 15 residues. CDR1 and CDR2 from the germline V gene are KGHDR and SFDVKD.

The rearrangement links TRBV28 to TRBJ2-5; tentative D call: TRBD2 (5 bases). The germline CDR1 and CDR2 sequences are MDHEN and SYDVKM. The V and J ends lost 3 bases and 11 bases respectively, with 16 bases between them. This CDR3 comprises 13 residues. The CDR3 region has the DNA TGTGCCAGCAGTTTTCCGCAAACTGGGGAGCAGTACTTC. Translating gives CASSFPQTGEQYF.

This clonotype has more than one count but fewer than ten. This rearrangement joins TRBV20-1 to TRBJ2-3; 7 bases agree with TRBD1. The CDR3 is 14 amino acids. Germline lookup yields CDR1 DFQATT and CDR2 SNEGSKA (reference sequence). The V gene end was trimmed by 5 bases and the J gene end by 2 bases; junction bases not matched to a gene: 7. CDR3 loop: CSAVRDSFTDTQYF. As DNA, the CDR3 is TGCAGTGCTGTCCGGGACAGCTTCACAGATACGCAGTATTTT.